The 29 T cell receptor beta chains below were found in one sample sequenced in a study of cytomegalovirus exposure and HLA in healthy donors. Primers for the PCR totalled 60 Vbeta and 13 Jbeta. TCRdb keeps only in-frame clones here, not all; method: immunoSEQ multiplex PCR. The sample lists approximately 150,000 clones; about 80% were seen once. Sequencing was performed on PBMCs. All receptors derive from a young man in good health and CMV-seronegative.

The CDR3: CASSSGASQVTYEQYF. Here the CDR3 DNA reads TGTGCCAGCAGCTCAGGGGCCTCTCAGGTCACCTACGAGCAGTACTTC. This chain uses TRBV7-9 with TRBJ2-7; D might be TRBD1 (6 bases). From germline, CDR1 is SEHNR and CDR2 FQNEAQ (reference sequence). Trimming shortened V by 4 bases and J by 2 bases, and 18 bases separated the two germline ends. CDR3 size: 16 residues.

The V and J genes are TRBV7-2 and TRBJ2-2, with TRBD1 matching over 8 bases. The junction had 7 bases not matched to a gene; V was cut back by 2 bases and J by 5 bases. Germline values: CDR1 SGHTA, CDR2 FQGNSA. The CDR3 is made up of 16 amino acids. The CDR3 reads CASSLFGQGKTGELFF. In DNA form, the CDR3 reads TGTGCCAGCAGCTTATTCGGACAGGGTAAAACCGGGGAGCTGTTTTTT.

This clone was counted between two and nine times. Additional DNA sequences in this sample encode the identical CDR3. J is TRBJ1-2 and V is TRBV30, with D possibly matching TRBD1 (5 bases). Looked up from germline, CDR1 is GTSNPN and CDR2 is SVGIG (reference sequence). The length of the CDR3 is 12 residues. Trimming removed 1 base at V and 7 bases at J, with 10 bases between. DNA of the CDR3: TGTGCCTGGAGTGCAGGGCAGGGTGGCTACACCTTC. Translation: CAWSAGQGGYTF.

This clone was counted a single time. The chain combines TRBV5-1 with TRBJ2-7, with D perhaps matching TRBD2 (6 bases). Germline loops: CDR1 SGHRS, CDR2 YFSETQ. V lost 0 bases and J 7 bases, leaving 14 bases between the germline ends. The CDR3 length is 14 residues. The chain's CDR3 is CASSLGQGLEEQYF. The CDR3 DNA reads as TGCGCCAGCAGCTTGGGGCAGGGACTCGAAGAGCAGTACTTC.

V gene TRBV10-3 combines with J gene TRBJ2-7; TRBD2 matches at 10 bases. There are 15 residues in the CDR3. Germline V lookup: CDR1 ENHRY, CDR2 SYGVKD. J was trimmed by 2 bases and V by 5 bases; bases with no gene match: 6. For the CDR3, the DNA is TGTGCCATCAGTTTTAGCGGGGGGTTCGCCTACGAGCAGTACTTC. Amino acids: CAISFSGGFAYEQYF.

This clone appeared once. The chain has TRBV7-9 and TRBJ1-5, with D possibly TRBD1 on 6 matching bases. Germline CDR1 reads SEHNR; CDR2 reads FQNEAQ (reference sequence). This CDR3 is built from 16 residues. Trimming left V 1 base short and J 2 bases short, with 12 bases between. The CDR3 nucleotides read TGTGCCAGCAGCTTAGGAGGTCCAGGGGGCAATCAGCCCCAGCATTTT. Amino acids: CASSLGGPGGNQPQHF.

The genes are TRBV4-3 and TRBJ1-1, with D tentatively TRBD1 (5 bases). The CDR3 length is 16 residues. The germline CDR1 and CDR2 sequences are LGHNA and YSLEER. V shed 4 bases and J shed 4 bases, with 19 bases lying between them. This chain's CDR3 is CASSPRSAGVGTEAFF. The CDR3 DNA is TGCGCCAGCAGCCCCCGGTCGGCGGGGGTGGGCACTGAAGCTTTCTTT.

The chain employs TRBV27 and TRBJ2-1; tentative D call: TRBD2 (6 bases). The CDR3 runs to 17 residues. V lost 7 bases, J lost 0 bases, and 19 bases lay in between. The germline CDR1 and CDR2 sequences are MNHEY and SMNVEV (reference sequence). CDR3 nucleotides: TGTGCCAGCAACCCCGGGGGAAGGGTGGGCTCCTACAATGAGCAGTTCTTC. Translation gives CASNPGGRVGSYNEQFF.

This clone was seen just once. This sequence joins TRBV11-1 and TRBJ1-5; D gene ambiguous. V was shortened by 5 bases and J by 4 bases, with 9 bases between the two germline ends. Germline V gene sequence: CDR1 SGHAT, CDR2 FQDESV (reference sequence). The CDR3 has 13 residues. For the CDR3, the DNA is TGTGCCAGCAGCCTCGAGATTAATCAGCCCCAGCATTTT. Residues: CASSLEINQPQHF. Using reference TRBV11-1 and TRBJ1-5 for the parts outside the CDR3, the full variable domain is EAEVAQSPRYKITEKSQAVAFWCDPISGHATLYWYRQILGQGPELLVQFQDESVVDDSQLPKDRFSAERLKGVDSTLKIQPAELGDSAMYLCASSLEINQPQHFGDGTRLSIL.

This clone appeared a few times. The gene calls are TRBV6-6 and TRBJ1-1; possible D gene TRBD1, 5 bases. The germline CDR1 and CDR2 sequences are MNHNY and SVGAGI (reference sequence). There are 15 residues in the CDR3. Trimming took 4 bases from V and 3 from J, leaving 15 bases between them. The CDR3 DNA reads TGTGCCAGCAGTTGTTGGGGGGAATTTGACACTGAAGCTTTCTTT. Its translation is CASSCWGEFDTEAFF.

About this clone: One end of the junction does not line up with germline, which may come from a read error. This chain links TRBV7-7 with TRBJ2-5; TRBD2 might be the D (6 bases). The CDR3 has 15 amino acids. Germline V gene sequence: CDR1 SSHAT, CDR2 FNYEAQ (reference sequence). CDR3 residues: CASSLAPGEEETQYF. The DNA for the CDR3 is TGTGCTAGCAGCTTAGCCCCGGGGGAGGAAGAGACCCAGTACTTC.

There are a few counts of this clone. The chain is built from TRBV10-2 and TRBJ1-1; D is ambiguous. V was shortened by 10 bases and J by 0 bases, with 6 bases between the two germline ends. CDR3 length equals 11 residues. Germline V gene lookup returns CDR1 WSHSY and CDR2 SAAADI. CDR3 sequence: CAIVVNTEAFF. CDR3 bases: TGCGCCATAGTGGTGAACACTGAAGCTTTCTTT.

The chain employs TRBV7-6 and TRBJ1-3; no clear D gene. V shed 0 bases and J shed 0 bases, with 9 bases lying between them. The CDR3 is made up of 16 amino acids. Germline CDR1 is SGHVS and CDR2 is FNYEAQ. The CDR3: CASSLAPPSSGNTIYF. The DNA for the CDR3 is TGTGCCAGCAGCTTAGCGCCGCCGAGCTCTGGAAACACCATATATTTT.

The chain couples TRBV20-1 to TRBJ2-3, with no clear D. CDR3 length: 10 amino acids. V dropped 6 bases and J dropped 5 bases, with 6 bases sitting between them. The V gene's germline CDR1 is DFQATT and CDR2 SNEGSKA (reference sequence). The CDR3 reads CSALRDTQYF. CDR3 DNA: TGCAGTGCACTTAGAGATACGCAGTATTTT.

J is TRBJ2-5 and V is TRBV10-3, with D perhaps matching TRBD2 (6 bases). CDR1 is ENHRY and CDR2 is SYGVKD in the germline V gene. Trimming cost V 2 bases and J 9 bases, with 10 bases left between them. CDR3 length: 12 residues. The CDR3 protein is CAISEAREAQYF. In nucleotides, the CDR3 is TGTGCCATCAGTGAGGCTAGGGAGGCCCAGTACTTC.

This clone was seen a handful of times. The V and J genes are TRBV7-2 and TRBJ2-5; D is unresolved. V dropped 5 bases and J dropped 0 bases, with 7 bases sitting between them. Germline CDR1 and CDR2: SGHTA and FQGNSA. The CDR3 has 13 amino acids. As DNA, the CDR3 is TGTGCCAGCAGCCGCGGAAACCAAGAGACCCAGTACTTC. Its protein product is CASSRGNQETQYF.

This chain joins TRBV10-3 and TRBJ1-2, with a possible D match to TRBD1 (6 bases). V gave up 7 bases and J gave up 0 bases, with 12 bases separating them. Germline V lookup: CDR1 ENHRY, CDR2 SYGVKD. This CDR3 comprises 14 residues. CDR3 residues: CAITGTPANYGYTF. In nucleotides, the CDR3 is TGTGCCATCACCGGGACACCAGCTAACTATGGCTACACCTTC.

The chain recombines TRBV6-5 with TRBJ1-1; D may be TRBD1 (6 bases). The CDR3 runs to 13 residues. Germline-derived CDR1 and CDR2 are MNHEY and SVGAGI. V lost 6 bases to trimming and J lost 4 bases, with 12 bases between them. CDR3 nucleotide sequence: TGTGCCAGCAGGAGGGGGAAATTCACTGAAGCTTTCTTT. Amino acid sequence: CASRRGKFTEAFF.

This clone was counted once. The V gene is TRBV2, the J gene TRBJ1-5; 10 nucleotides match TRBD1. This CDR3 has 13 residues. The V gene's germline CDR1 is SNHLY and CDR2 FYNNEI. V gave up 7 bases and J gave up 14 bases; unmatched junction bases: 11. The CDR3 bases are TGTGCCAGCATCCGGGACAGGGGCGAGGGGGAGCATTTT. Translated: CASIRDRGEGEHF.

This chain uses TRBV4-3 with TRBJ2-7; D ambiguous. The CDR3 consists of 15 residues. Germline V gene lookup returns CDR1 LGHNA and CDR2 YSLEER. Trimming shortened V by 0 bases and J by 2 bases, and 11 bases separated the two germline ends. Here the CDR3 DNA reads TGCGCCAGCAGCCAAGAGTGGCAGGAAGCCTACGAGCAGTACTTC. This gives the protein CASSQEWQEAYEQYF.

The chain uses TRBV5-1 and TRBJ1-5; possibly TRBD1 for D (5 bases). V dropped 4 bases and J dropped 7 bases, with 15 bases sitting between them. The CDR3 totals 14 residues. Germline-derived CDR1 and CDR2 are SGHRS and YFSETQ. CDR3 nucleotide sequence: TGCGCCAGCAGCCCGGGGGTGGGAGGGCAGCCCCAGCATTTT. Its translation is CASSPGVGGQPQHF.

The rearrangement uses TRBV19 and TRBJ1-5; no reliable D call. V lost 7 bases, J lost 0 bases, and 10 bases lay in between. The CDR3 totals 14 residues. Germline-derived CDR1 and CDR2 are LNHDA and SQIVND (reference sequence). This CDR3 is CASMWADSNQPQHF. CDR3 sequence (DNA): TGTGCCAGTATGTGGGCAGATAGCAATCAGCCCCAGCATTTT.

There are a few counts of this clone. J is TRBJ2-7 and V is TRBV27, with 7 positions matching TRBD1. V dropped 6 bases and J dropped 5; count of bases not matched to a gene: 7. The germline V gene encodes CDR1 MNHEY and CDR2 SMNVEV (reference sequence). The CDR3 has 13 residues. CDR3 nucleotide sequence: TGTGCCAGCAGAAGAGGGGGCTGGGACGAGCAGTACTTC. Its protein product is CASRRGGWDEQYF.

This chain uses TRBV2 with TRBJ1-5; D is undetermined. V lost 7 bases to trimming and J lost 4 bases, with 14 bases between them. This CDR3 has 14 residues. Germline V gene data show CDR1 as SNHLY and CDR2 as FYNNEI. The CDR3 sequence is CASTFGGENQPQHF. The CDR3 region has the DNA TGTGCCAGCACCTTCGGCGGGGAAAATCAGCCCCAGCATTTT. Full variable domain (missing parts from reference TRBV2 and TRBJ1-5): EPEVTQTPSHQVTQMGQEVILRCVPISNHLYFYWYRQILGQKVEFLVSFYNNEISEKSEIFDDQFSVERPDGSNFTLKIRSTKLEDSAMYFCASTFGGENQPQHFGDGTRLSIL.

This rearrangement joins TRBV7-2 to TRBJ2-7, with D tentatively TRBD1 (5 bases). Germline loops: CDR1 SGHTA, CDR2 FQGNSA. V shed 4 bases and J shed 2 bases, with 12 bases lying between them. This CDR3 has 14 amino acids. The CDR3 DNA sequence: TGTGCCAGCAGCTCCTGGACACGACCCTACGAGCAGTACTTC. Protein product: CASSSWTRPYEQYF.

The V call is TRBV7-2, the J call TRBJ2-2, with D maybe TRBD1 (5 bases). Trimming removed 2 bases at V and 2 bases at J, with 9 bases between. Germline V gives CDR1 SGHTA, CDR2 FQGNSA. The CDR3 is 15 amino acids. The CDR3 spells CASSLIQGNTGELFF. In nucleotides, the CDR3 is TGTGCCAGCAGCTTAATTCAGGGAAACACCGGGGAGCTGTTTTTT.

The V and J genes are TRBV5-1 and TRBJ2-3; tentatively, D is TRBD2 (5 bases). The CDR3 has 14 residues. Deletions cut 7 bases from V and 3 bases from J, with 15 bases between. Germline CDR1 reads SGHRS; CDR2 reads YFSETQ. CDR3 nucleotides: TGCGCCAGCCGCCCACTAGAAAGTACAGATACGCAGTATTTT. Its protein product is CASRPLESTDTQYF.

V and J are TRBV30 and TRBJ1-5; 7 nucleotides align to TRBD1. The germline V gene has CDR1 GTSNPN and CDR2 SVGIG (reference sequence). This CDR3 is built from 13 residues. The V and J ends lost 5 bases and 4 bases, in that order; junction bases with no gene match: 5. The CDR3 sequence is CAWSGQPNQPQHF. CDR3 nucleotides: TGTGCCTGGTCGGGACAGCCAAATCAGCCCCAGCATTTT.

The rearrangement uses TRBV29-1 and TRBJ2-1, with D tentatively TRBD2 (6 bases). V was cut by 7 bases and J by 7 bases, with 11 bases left in between. The germline gives CDR1 SQVTM, CDR2 ANQGSEA. The CDR3 has 11 amino acids. The CDR3 region has the DNA TGCAGCGCGGGGGTCGGGAATGAGCAGTTCTTC. Translation gives CSAGVGNEQFF.